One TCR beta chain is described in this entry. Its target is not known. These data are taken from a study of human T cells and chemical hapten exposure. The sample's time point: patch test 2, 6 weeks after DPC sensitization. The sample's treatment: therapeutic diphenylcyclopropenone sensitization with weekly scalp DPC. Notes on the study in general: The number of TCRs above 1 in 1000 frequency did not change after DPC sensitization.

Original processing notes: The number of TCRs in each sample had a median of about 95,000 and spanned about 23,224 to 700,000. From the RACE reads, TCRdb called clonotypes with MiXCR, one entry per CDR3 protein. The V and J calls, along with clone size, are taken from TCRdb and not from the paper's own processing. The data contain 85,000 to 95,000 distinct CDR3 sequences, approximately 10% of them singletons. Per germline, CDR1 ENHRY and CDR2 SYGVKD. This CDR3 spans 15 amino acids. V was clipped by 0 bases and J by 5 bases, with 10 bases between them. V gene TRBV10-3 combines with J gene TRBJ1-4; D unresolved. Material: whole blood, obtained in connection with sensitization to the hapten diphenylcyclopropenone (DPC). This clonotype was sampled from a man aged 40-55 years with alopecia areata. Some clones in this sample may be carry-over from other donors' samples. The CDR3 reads CAISESAPRNEKLFF. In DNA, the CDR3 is TGTGCCATCAGTGAGTCTGCACCGCGAAATGAAAAACTGTTTTTT.